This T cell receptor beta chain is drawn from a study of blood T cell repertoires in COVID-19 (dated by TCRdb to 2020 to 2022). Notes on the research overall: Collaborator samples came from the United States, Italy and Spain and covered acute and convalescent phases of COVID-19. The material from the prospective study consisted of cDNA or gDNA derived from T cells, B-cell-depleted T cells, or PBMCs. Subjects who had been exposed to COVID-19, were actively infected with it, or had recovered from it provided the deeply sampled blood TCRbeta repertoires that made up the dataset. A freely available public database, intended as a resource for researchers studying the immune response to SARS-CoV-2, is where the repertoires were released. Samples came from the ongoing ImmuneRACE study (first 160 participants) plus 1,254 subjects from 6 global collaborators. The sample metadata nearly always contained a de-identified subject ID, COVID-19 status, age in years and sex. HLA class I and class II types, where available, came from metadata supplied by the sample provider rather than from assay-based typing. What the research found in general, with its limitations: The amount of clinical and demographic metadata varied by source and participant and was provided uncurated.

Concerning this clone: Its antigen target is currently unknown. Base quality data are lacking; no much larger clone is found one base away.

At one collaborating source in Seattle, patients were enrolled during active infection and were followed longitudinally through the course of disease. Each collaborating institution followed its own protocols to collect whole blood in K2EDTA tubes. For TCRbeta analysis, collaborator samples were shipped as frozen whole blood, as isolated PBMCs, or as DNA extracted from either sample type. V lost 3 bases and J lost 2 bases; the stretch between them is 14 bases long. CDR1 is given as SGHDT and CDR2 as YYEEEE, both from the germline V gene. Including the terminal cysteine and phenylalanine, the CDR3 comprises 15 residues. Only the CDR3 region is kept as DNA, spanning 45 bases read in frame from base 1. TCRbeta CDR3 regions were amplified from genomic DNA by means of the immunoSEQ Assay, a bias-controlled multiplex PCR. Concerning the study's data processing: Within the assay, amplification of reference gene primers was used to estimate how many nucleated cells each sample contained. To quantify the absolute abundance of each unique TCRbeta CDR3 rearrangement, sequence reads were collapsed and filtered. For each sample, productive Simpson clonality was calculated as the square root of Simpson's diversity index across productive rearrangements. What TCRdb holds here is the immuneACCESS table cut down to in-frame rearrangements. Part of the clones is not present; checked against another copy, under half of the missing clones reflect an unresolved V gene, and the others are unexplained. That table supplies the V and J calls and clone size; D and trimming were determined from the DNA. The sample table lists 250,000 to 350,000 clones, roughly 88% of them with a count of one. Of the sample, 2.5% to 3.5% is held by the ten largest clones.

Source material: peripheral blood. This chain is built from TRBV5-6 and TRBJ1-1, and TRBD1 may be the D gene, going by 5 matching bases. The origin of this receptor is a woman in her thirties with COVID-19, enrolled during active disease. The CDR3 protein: CASSSLDSLNTEAFF. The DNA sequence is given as TGTGCCAGCAGCTCCCTCGACAGTCTTAACACTGAAGCTTTCTTT.